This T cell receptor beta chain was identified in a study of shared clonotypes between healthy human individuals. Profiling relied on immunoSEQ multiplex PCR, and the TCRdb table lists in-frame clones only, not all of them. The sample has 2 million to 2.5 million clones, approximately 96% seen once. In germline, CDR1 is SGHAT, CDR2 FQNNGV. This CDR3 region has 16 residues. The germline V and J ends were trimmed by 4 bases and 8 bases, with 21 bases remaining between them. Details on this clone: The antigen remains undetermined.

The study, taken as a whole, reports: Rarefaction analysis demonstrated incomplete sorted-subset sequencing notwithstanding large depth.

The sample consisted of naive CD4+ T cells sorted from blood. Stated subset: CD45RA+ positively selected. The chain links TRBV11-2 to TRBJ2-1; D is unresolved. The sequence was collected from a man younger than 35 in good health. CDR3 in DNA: TGTGCCAGCAGCTCCGCCCCCACACCCAGAGCCGATGAGCAGTTCTTC. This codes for CASSSAPTPRADEQFF.